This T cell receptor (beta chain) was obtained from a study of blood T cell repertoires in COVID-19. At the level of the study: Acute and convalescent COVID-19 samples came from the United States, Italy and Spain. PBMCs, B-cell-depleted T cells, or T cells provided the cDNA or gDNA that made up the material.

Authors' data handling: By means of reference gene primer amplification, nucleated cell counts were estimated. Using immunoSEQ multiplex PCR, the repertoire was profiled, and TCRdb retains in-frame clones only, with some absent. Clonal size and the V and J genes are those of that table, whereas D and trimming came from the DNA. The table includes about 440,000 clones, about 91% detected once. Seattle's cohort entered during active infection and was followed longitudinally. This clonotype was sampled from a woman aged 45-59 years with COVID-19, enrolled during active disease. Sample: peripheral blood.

As DNA, the CDR3 is TGTGCCTGGAGTTTGGGTAGGGGCACTGAAGCTTTCTTT. Translating gives CAWSLGRGTEAFF. The genes are TRBV30 and TRBJ1-1, with D tentatively TRBD1 (5 bases). The CDR3 loop spans 13 amino acids. CDR1 and CDR2 (germline): GTSNPN, SVGIG (reference sequence). Trimming took 2 bases from V and 4 from J, leaving 11 bases between them.